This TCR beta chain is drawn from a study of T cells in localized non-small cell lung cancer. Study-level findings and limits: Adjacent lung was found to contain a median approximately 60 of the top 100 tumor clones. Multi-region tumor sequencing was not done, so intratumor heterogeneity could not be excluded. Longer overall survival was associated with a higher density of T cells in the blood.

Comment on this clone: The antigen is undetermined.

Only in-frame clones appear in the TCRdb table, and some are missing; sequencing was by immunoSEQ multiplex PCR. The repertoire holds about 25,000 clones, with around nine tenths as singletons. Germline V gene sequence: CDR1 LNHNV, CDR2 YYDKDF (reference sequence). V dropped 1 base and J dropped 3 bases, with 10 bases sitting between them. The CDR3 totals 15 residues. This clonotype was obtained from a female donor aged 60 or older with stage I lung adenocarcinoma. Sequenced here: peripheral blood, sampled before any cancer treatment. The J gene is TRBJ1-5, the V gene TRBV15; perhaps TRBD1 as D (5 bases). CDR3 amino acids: CATSRGQSSNQPQHF. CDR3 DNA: TGTGCCACCAGCAGAGGACAGAGTTCCAATCAGCCCCAGCATTTT.